Below are 32 T cell receptor beta chains sequenced from a single sample in a study of radiation and T cells in renal cell carcinoma (dated by TCRdb to the early 2020s). The protocol used for the library was the immunoSEQ multiplex PCR assay. The table comes from immuneACCESS by way of TCRdb, which keeps in-frame sequences with V and J called. Part of the clones is missing from these tables; in studies checked, under half for an unresolved V gene and the rest for unknown reasons. The sample includes about 59,000 clones, with more than 60% observed a single time. Of the sample, 7.3% is held by the ten largest clones. The time point label on this specimen signifies: baseline pretreatment blood. The treatment or condition label for this specimen denotes: 15 Gy SBRT to primary tumor, nephrectomy 4 weeks later. The starting material was blood, obtained from a patient whose treatment included radiotherapy and nephrectomy. The receptors originated from a man between 60 and 75 years old with renal cell carcinoma.

The genes are TRBV28 and TRBJ2-1, with TRBD2 matching over 9 bases. CDR3 size: 13 residues. Germline CDR1 MDHEN, CDR2 SYDVKM. V dropped 7 bases and J dropped 7; count of bases not matched to a gene: 5. The CDR3 DNA reads as TGTGCCAGCATTCTAGCGGGATTTAATGAGCAGTTCTTC. This sequence encodes CASILAGFNEQFF.

This clone was seen a single time. The J gene is TRBJ2-7, the V gene TRBV10-3; D is undetermined. In germline, CDR1 is ENHRY, CDR2 SYGVKD. There are 11 residues in the CDR3. The V end was cut by 11 bases, the J end by 6 bases, with 14 bases between. CDR3 protein: CAAERQGEQYV. The CDR3 DNA reads as TGTGCCGCCGAACGGCAAGGCGAGCAGTACGTC.

The J gene is TRBJ2-7, the V gene TRBV5-4, with 7 bases lining up with TRBD1. CDR1 and CDR2 (germline): SGHNT, YYREEE (reference sequence). Unmatched junction bases numbered 10, after V lost 0 bases and J lost 7 bases. The CDR3 sequence is 15 residues long. In DNA form, the CDR3 reads TGTGCCAGCAGCTTGGGAAGGCAGGGGGTATGGGAGCAGTACTTC. Protein sequence: CASSLGRQGVWEQYF.

This rearrangement joins TRBV29-1 to TRBJ1-1, with D uncertain. The CDR3 has 10 amino acids. Trimming cost V 7 bases and J 7 bases, with 10 bases left between them. Germline CDR1 and CDR2: SQVTM and ANQGSEA. The CDR3 here is CSGTPDEAFF. The CDR3 DNA reads TGCAGCGGGACGCCTGATGAAGCTTTCTTT.

This chain uses TRBV18 with TRBJ2-6; no reliable D call. In germline, CDR1 is KGHSH, CDR2 LQKENI. The CDR3 spans 15 residues. Between the trimmed V and J ends, which lost 1 base and 0 bases, there was a span of 4 bases. The CDR3 here is CASSPQSSGANVLTF. CDR3 coding DNA: TGTGCCAGCTCACCACAGAGCTCTGGGGCCAACGTCCTGACTTTC.

In its sample, this clone was seen once. The chain employs TRBV30 and TRBJ1-6; TRBD1 might be the D (6 bases). The CDR3 has 12 residues. The germline V gene encodes CDR1 GTSNPN and CDR2 SVGIG (reference sequence). Deletions cut 5 bases from V and 10 bases from J, with 12 bases between. In nucleotides, the CDR3 is TGTGCCTGGTCCCGGGGGCGGTCACCCCTCCACTTT. Translated, it gives CAWSRGRSPLHF.

This clone was counted a single time. The gene calls are TRBV6-4 and TRBJ2-2; maybe TRBD1 (5 bases). Germline-derived CDR1 and CDR2 are MRHNA and SNTAGT. The V end was cut by 7 bases, the J end by 0 bases, with 9 bases between. The CDR3 is 14 residues long. As DNA, the CDR3 is TGTGCCAGCAAAGAGACAGCGAACACCGGGGAGCTGTTTTTT. This gives the protein CASKETANTGELFF.

This chain joins TRBV9 and TRBJ1-1, with D maybe TRBD1 (6 bases). CDR1 is SGDLS, CDR2 YYNGEE, per germline. This CDR3 comprises 17 residues. V was cut by 0 bases and J by 1 base, with 16 bases left in between. The DNA for the CDR3 is TGTGCCAGCAGCGTAGGAGTGGCGGGGGCAGGGAACACTGAAGCTTTCTTT. Its protein product is CASSVGVAGAGNTEAFF.

V and J are TRBV11-1 and TRBJ2-5; D might be TRBD1 or TRBD2, each matching 5 bases. Trimming pared 8 bases from V and 3 bases from J, leaving 13 bases between. This CDR3 is built from 13 residues. CDR1 is SGHAT, CDR2 FQDESV, per germline (reference sequence). The CDR3 sequence is CASLGQGEETQYF. The CDR3 DNA is TGTGCCAGCTTAGGGCAGGGAGAAGAGACCCAGTACTTC.

This chain uses TRBV30 with TRBJ2-5; D unclear. Germline V gives CDR1 GTSNPN, CDR2 SVGIG (reference sequence). The CDR3 extends over 14 amino acids. With 2 bases removed from V and 5 bases from J, the gap between germline ends came to 15 bases. CDR3 coding DNA: TGTGCCTGGAGTTTTATGATAGAAGGGGAGACCCAGTACTTC. Its protein is CAWSFMIEGETQYF. The variable domain in full, with the rest retrieved from reference TRBV30 and TRBJ2-5, is SQTIHQWPATLVQPVGSPLSLECTVEGTSNPNLYWYRQAAGRGLQLLFYSVGIGQISSEVPQNLSASRPQDRQFILSSKKLLLSDSGFYLCAWSFMIEGETQYFGPGTRLLVL.

The rearrangement links TRBV10-2 to TRBJ1-1, with a weak D call TRBD1 (5 bases). V lost 6 bases to trimming and J lost 1 base, with 12 bases between them. This CDR3 has 14 residues. Germline CDR1 WSHSY, CDR2 SAAADI. The CDR3 sequence is CASRGTDTNTEAFF. For the CDR3, the DNA is TGCGCCAGCAGGGGGACCGACACGAACACTGAAGCTTTCTTT.

The chain couples TRBV7-9 to TRBJ2-7, with 8 bases that match TRBD1. The CDR3 is made up of 14 amino acids. Germline V CDR1 and CDR2: SEHNR, FQNEAQ (reference sequence). V was pared by 4 bases and J by 6 bases, with 8 bases of the junction left unmatched. The CDR3 sequence: CASSSTGGSLEQYV. In nucleotides, the CDR3 is TGTGCCAGCAGCTCAACAGGGGGTTCTCTCGAGCAGTACGTC.

J is TRBJ2-2 and V is TRBV6-1; D unclear. This CDR3 comprises 14 residues. V dropped 6 bases and J dropped 4 bases, with 12 bases sitting between them. Germline V gene sequence: CDR1 MNHNS, CDR2 SASEGT. CDR3 protein: CASSGATGTGELFF. The CDR3 nucleotides are TGTGCCAGCAGCGGAGCCACCGGCACCGGGGAGCTGTTTTTT.

The chain couples TRBV25-1 to TRBJ2-2; D might be TRBD1 (6 bases). V lost 2 bases and J 5 bases, leaving 15 bases between the germline ends. This CDR3 has 16 amino acids. Germline CDR1 reads MGHDK; CDR2 reads SYGVNS. The CDR3 loop is CASSEGGRGWTGELFF. CDR3 nucleotides: TGTGCCAGCAGTGAAGGTGGCAGGGGATGGACCGGGGAGCTGTTTTTT.

The chain uses TRBV11-2 and TRBJ2-1, with 14 bases aligning to TRBD2. This CDR3 contains 17 residues. Trimming cost V 1 base and J 8 bases; bases outside gene matches: 7. Germline CDR1 reads SGHAT; CDR2 reads FQNNGV. CDR3 protein: CASSLGYGTSGSYEQFF. The CDR3 nucleotides read TGTGCCAGCAGCTTAGGGTACGGGACTAGCGGGAGCTATGAGCAGTTCTTC.

This clone was seen a handful of times. This chain joins TRBV7-2 and TRBJ1-1, with D perhaps TRBD1 (6 bases). V lost 6 bases and J 6 bases, leaving 14 bases between the germline ends. Germline values: CDR1 SGHTA, CDR2 FQGNSA. This CDR3 has 13 amino acids. DNA of the CDR3: TGTGCCAGCAGGAAGGGGGGGGTAGCTGAAGCTTTCTTT. Translated, it gives CASRKGGVAEAFF.

The rearrangement uses TRBV6-6 and TRBJ1-5; D remains ambiguous. CDR3 length equals 14 residues. Germline CDR1 is MNHNY and CDR2 is SVGAGI (reference sequence). Trimming pared 2 bases from V and 2 bases from J, leaving 7 bases between. CDR3 in DNA: TGTGCCAGCAGTTACCCCGGGGGCAATCAGCCCCAGCATTTT. This codes for CASSYPGGNQPQHF.

The chain joins TRBV27 to TRBJ2-3; 9 positions agree with TRBD1. This CDR3 spans 14 amino acids. Germline assignment: CDR1 MNHEY and CDR2 SMNVEV (reference sequence). V shed 5 bases, J shed 8 bases, and the junction held 8 bases outside the gene matches. The CDR3 DNA follows: TGTGCCAGCAGTAACCGGGACAGGGTTGGTACGCAGTATTTT. It yields the protein CASSNRDRVGTQYF.

As concerns this clone: Within the sample, other DNA sequences also encode this same CDR3. CDR3 sequence (DNA): TGTGCCAGCAGCTTACGCGGGGTCGAGCAGTACTTC. Residues: CASSLRGVEQYF. The gene calls are TRBV7-2 and TRBJ2-7; D is possibly TRBD2 (6 bases). V was trimmed by 2 bases and J by 6 bases, leaving 8 bases between them. The CDR3 is 12 residues long. CDR1 is SGHTA and CDR2 is FQGNSA in the germline V gene.

The V and J genes are TRBV7-8 and TRBJ1-2, with D maybe TRBD1 (5 bases). The V end lost 8 bases, the J end lost 4 bases, and 17 bases lay between the germline ends. The CDR3 has 14 residues. Germline V gene sequence: CDR1 SGHVS, CDR2 FQNEAQ. CDR3: CASLSGREGYGYTF. The CDR3 bases are TGTGCCAGCCTCTCTGGCAGGGAGGGCTATGGCTACACCTTC.

This clone was picked up one time. V is TRBV7-9 and J is TRBJ1-2; 11 nucleotides align to TRBD1. Germline V lookup: CDR1 SEHNR, CDR2 FQNEAQ (reference sequence). Trimming at V came to 4 bases and at J to 5 bases, leaving 3 bases not matched to a gene. CDR3 length: 14 residues. The CDR3 here is CASSWTGGAYGYTF. The CDR3 nucleotides are TGTGCCAGCAGCTGGACAGGGGGCGCGTATGGCTACACCTTC.

Turning to this clone: Other DNA sequences in this specimen translate into the identical CDR3. J is TRBJ1-6 and V is TRBV6-5; the D gene is possibly TRBD1 (6 bases). Between the trimmed V and J ends, which lost 3 bases and 9 bases, there was a span of 12 bases. Germline lookup yields CDR1 MNHEY and CDR2 SVGAGI. The length of the CDR3 is 14 residues. The CDR3 region has the DNA TGTGCCAGCAGTTATGGGGGGGCGGGTTCACCCCTCCACTTT. Its translation is CASSYGGAGSPLHF.

J is TRBJ2-1 and V is TRBV7-6; TRBD1 might be the D (6 bases). From germline, CDR1 is SGHVS and CDR2 FNYEAQ. CDR3 length: 14 residues. V lost 2 bases and J lost 6, with 11 bases in between. The CDR3: CASSLPGVPNEQFF. In DNA form, the CDR3 reads TGTGCCAGCAGCTTACCAGGGGTCCCCAATGAGCAGTTCTTC.

The chain has TRBV10-3 and TRBJ2-7; TRBD1 is a possible D gene (6 bases). The CDR3 totals 14 residues. V was pared by 3 bases and J by 1 base, with 10 bases between. CDR1 and CDR2 (germline): ENHRY, SYGVKD. The DNA of the CDR3 is TGTGCCATCAGTGACGGGACAATTTCCTACGAGCAGTACTTC. This translates into CAISDGTISYEQYF.

The V and J genes are TRBV15 and TRBJ2-7, with D tentatively TRBD2 (6 bases). Germline CDR1 LNHNV, CDR2 YYDKDF (reference sequence). This CDR3 comprises 14 residues. The V gene lost 0 bases and the J gene lost 5 bases, with 11 bases spanning the gap. The CDR3 reads CATSRDGRRNEQYV. The DNA for the CDR3 is TGTGCCACCAGCAGAGATGGGAGGCGGAACGAGCAGTACGTC.

The chain combines TRBV6-6 with TRBJ2-4; D unresolved. CDR3 size: 13 residues. Germline lookup yields CDR1 MNHNY and CDR2 SVGAGI (reference sequence). V dropped 6 bases and J dropped 9 bases, with 15 bases sitting between them. The CDR3 loop is CASSPRSSSIQYF. For the CDR3, the DNA is TGTGCCAGCAGCCCCCGAAGCAGCAGCATTCAGTACTTC.

The V gene is TRBV5-1, the J gene TRBJ2-1, with D perhaps matching TRBD2 (6 bases). With 2 bases removed from V and 3 bases from J, the gap between germline ends came to 15 bases. This CDR3 region has 16 residues. The germline V gene encodes CDR1 SGHRS and CDR2 YFSETQ. CDR3 sequence (DNA): TGCGCCAGCAGCTTTGTGAGCGGAGGGGTCTACAATGAGCAGTTCTTC. Encoded protein: CASSFVSGGVYNEQFF.

This clone was seen once. V usage is TRBV30 and J usage is TRBJ2-7; 9 nucleotides align to TRBD1. CDR1 GTSNPN and CDR2 SVGIG come from the germline V gene (reference sequence). V shed 1 base and J 2 bases; nucleotides not matched to a gene: 3. The CDR3 runs to 14 residues. In nucleotides, the CDR3 is TGTGCCTGGAGTGAAACAGGGGGCGCCTACGAGCAGTACGTC. Translating it yields CAWSETGGAYEQYV.

The V call is TRBV5-1, the J call TRBJ1-5, with a weak D call TRBD1 (6 bases). Germline CDR1 is SGHRS and CDR2 is YFSETQ. V shed 4 bases and J shed 3 bases, with 14 bases lying between them. This CDR3 is built from 15 residues. The CDR3 DNA follows: TGCGCCAGCAGCCTCCAGGGGATGGACAATCAGCCCCAGCATTTT. Translation: CASSLQGMDNQPQHF.

This clone was observed a few times. The chain links TRBV25-1 to TRBJ1-1; 9 bases fit TRBD1. Trimming at V came to 1 base and at J to 11 bases, leaving 2 bases not matched to a gene. The CDR3 is 12 residues long. CDR1 MGHDK and CDR2 SYGVNS come from the germline V gene. The CDR3 spells CASSESDRGAFF. The DNA for the CDR3 is TGTGCCAGCAGTGAATCCGACAGGGGGGCTTTCTTT.

V usage is TRBV6-5 and J usage is TRBJ2-1, with D tentatively TRBD1 (5 bases). The CDR3 spans 14 residues. The germline gives CDR1 MNHEY, CDR2 SVGAGI. The V and J ends lost 5 bases and 7 bases respectively, with 15 bases between them. CDR3 protein: CASSKQAARNEQFF. CDR3 nucleotides: TGTGCCAGCAGTAAACAGGCTGCGAGGAATGAGCAGTTCTTC.

This chain connects TRBV11-3 to TRBJ2-5, with D perhaps assigned TRBD1 or TRBD2 (5 bases each). This CDR3 spans 12 amino acids. V was shortened by 4 bases and J by 5 bases, with 8 bases between the two germline ends. Germline loops: CDR1 SGHNT, CDR2 YENEEA. CDR3 DNA: TGTGCCAGCAGCTGGTGGGGGGAGACCCAGTACTTC. It encodes CASSWWGETQYF.